Sequencing of this T cell receptor beta chain was carried out in a study of cytomegalovirus exposure and HLA in healthy donors. Study outcomes and limitations: Reported performance of the classifier showed diagnosis of cytomegalovirus status with high specificity and sensitivity. Investigators reported 150 to 200 TCR beta chains as tied to cytomegalovirus. Rare TCR sequences predominated, though certain public TCRs were found in many donors.

This CDR3 contains 13 residues. V gave up 3 bases and J gave up 4 bases, with 7 bases separating them. CDR1 is MDHEN and CDR2 is SYDVKM in the germline V gene. Sequencing used immunoSEQ multiplex PCR; TCRdb keeps in-frame clones, though not all of them. Of tens of thousands of clones in the sample, 95% to 98% were seen once. In the case of this clone: No antigen is known for it.

The donors were part of the approximately 120-subject validation cohort, which stood apart from the 666-subject first cohort. The material sequenced was PBMCs. The sequence was obtained from a woman in her late teens or twenties in good health and CMV-seropositive. The rearrangement joins TRBV28 to TRBJ2-1; D possibly corresponds to TRBD1 (6 bases). The CDR3 coding sequence is TGTGCCAGCAGTTTGGGACAATACAATGAGCAGTTCTTC. Protein sequence: CASSLGQYNEQFF.